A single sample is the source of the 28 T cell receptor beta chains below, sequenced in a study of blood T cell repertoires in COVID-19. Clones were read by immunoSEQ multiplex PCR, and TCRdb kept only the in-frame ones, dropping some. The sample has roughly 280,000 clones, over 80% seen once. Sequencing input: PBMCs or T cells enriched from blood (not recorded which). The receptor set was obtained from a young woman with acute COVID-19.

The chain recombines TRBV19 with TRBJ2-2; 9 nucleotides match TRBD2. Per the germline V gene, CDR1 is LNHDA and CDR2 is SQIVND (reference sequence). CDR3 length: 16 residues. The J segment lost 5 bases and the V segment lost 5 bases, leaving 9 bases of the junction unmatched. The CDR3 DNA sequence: TGTGCCAGTAGTGGTAGCGGGAGCTCGGAGACCGGGGAGCTGTTTTTT. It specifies CASSGSGSSETGELFF.

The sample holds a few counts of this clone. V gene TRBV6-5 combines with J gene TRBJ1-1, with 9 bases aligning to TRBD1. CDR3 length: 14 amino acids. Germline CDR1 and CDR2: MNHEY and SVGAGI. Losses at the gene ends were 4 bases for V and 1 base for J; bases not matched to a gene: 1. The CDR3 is CASSSGQGNTEAFF. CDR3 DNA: TGTGCCAGCAGTTCGGGACAGGGGAACACTGAAGCTTTCTTT.

The CDR3 region has the DNA TGTGCCAGCAGCCTCCCCGGGACAGGGCCTTACGAGCAGTACTTC. This sequence encodes CASSLPGTGPYEQYF. This chain uses TRBV3-1 (or the pseudogene TRBV3-2) with TRBJ2-7; 9 positions match TRBD1. J was trimmed by 4 bases and V by 4 bases; bases with no gene match: 8. This CDR3 comprises 15 residues. Germline assignment: CDR1 LGHDT and CDR2 YNNKEL (reference sequence).

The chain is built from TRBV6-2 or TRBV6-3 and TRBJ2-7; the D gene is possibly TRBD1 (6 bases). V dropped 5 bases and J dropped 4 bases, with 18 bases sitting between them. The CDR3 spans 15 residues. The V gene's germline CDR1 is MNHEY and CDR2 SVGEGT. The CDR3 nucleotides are TGTGCCAGCAGTACCGACAGGCGGACTGTTTACGAGCAGTACTTC. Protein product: CASSTDRRTVYEQYF.

The CDR3 sequence: CASTRGSGDGYTF. The DNA of the CDR3 is TGTGCCAGCACTCGGGGGTCTGGCGATGGCTACACCTTC. V and J are TRBV6-5 and TRBJ1-2; weak D call: TRBD1 (5 bases). With 7 bases removed from V and 6 bases from J, the gap between germline ends came to 15 bases. CDR3 length equals 13 residues. Germline V gene sequence: CDR1 MNHEY, CDR2 SVGAGI.

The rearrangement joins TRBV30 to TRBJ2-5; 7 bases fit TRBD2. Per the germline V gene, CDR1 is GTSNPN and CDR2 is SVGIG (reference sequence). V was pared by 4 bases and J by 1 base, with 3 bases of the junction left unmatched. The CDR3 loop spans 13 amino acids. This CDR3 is CAWTSGGQETQYF. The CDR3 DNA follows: TGTGCCTGGACGTCGGGGGGCCAAGAGACCCAGTACTTC.

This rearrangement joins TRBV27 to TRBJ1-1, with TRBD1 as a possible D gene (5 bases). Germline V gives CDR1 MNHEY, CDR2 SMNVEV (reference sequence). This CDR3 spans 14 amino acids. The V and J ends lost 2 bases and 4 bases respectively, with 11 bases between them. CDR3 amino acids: CASSLSRVGTEAFF. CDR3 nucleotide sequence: TGTGCCAGCAGTTTAAGCAGGGTCGGCACTGAAGCTTTCTTT.

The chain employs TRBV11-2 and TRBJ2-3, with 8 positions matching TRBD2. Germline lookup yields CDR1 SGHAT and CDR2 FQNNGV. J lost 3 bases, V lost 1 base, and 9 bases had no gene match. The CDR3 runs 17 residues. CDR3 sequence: CASSLGVGRGATDTQYF. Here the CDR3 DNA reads TGTGCCAGCAGCTTAGGAGTCGGGAGGGGGGCGACAGATACGCAGTATTTT.

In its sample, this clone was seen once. The CDR3 spells CASSFVPRDIQYF. CDR3 sequence (DNA): TGTGCCAGCAGCTTCGTACCTCGGGACATTCAGTACTTC. The chain is built from TRBV11-2 and TRBJ2-4; the D is unclear. The CDR3 contains 13 residues. Trimming cost V 3 bases and J 8 bases, with 11 bases left between them. Looked up from germline, CDR1 is SGHAT and CDR2 is FQNNGV. Full variable domain (remainder filled in from reference TRBV11-2 and TRBJ2-4): EAGVAQSPRYKIIEKRQSVAFWCNPISGHATLYWYQQILGQGPKLLIQFQNNGVVDDSQLPKDRFSAERLKGVDSTLKIQPAKLEDSAVYLCASSFVPRDIQYFGAGTRLSVL.

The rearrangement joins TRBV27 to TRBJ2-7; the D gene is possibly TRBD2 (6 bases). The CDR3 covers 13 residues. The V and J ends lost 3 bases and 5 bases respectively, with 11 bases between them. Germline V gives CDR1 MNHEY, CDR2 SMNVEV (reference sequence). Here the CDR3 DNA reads TGTGCCAGCAGTTTCGGGGGAGTGGACGAGCAGTACTTC. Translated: CASSFGGVDEQYF.

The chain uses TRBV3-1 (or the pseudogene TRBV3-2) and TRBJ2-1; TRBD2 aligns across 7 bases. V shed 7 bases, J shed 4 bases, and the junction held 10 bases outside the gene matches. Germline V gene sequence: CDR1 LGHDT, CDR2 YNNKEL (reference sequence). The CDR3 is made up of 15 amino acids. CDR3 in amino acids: CASISSGGPYNEQFF. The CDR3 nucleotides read TGTGCCAGCATATCCTCGGGGGGACCTTACAATGAGCAGTTCTTC.

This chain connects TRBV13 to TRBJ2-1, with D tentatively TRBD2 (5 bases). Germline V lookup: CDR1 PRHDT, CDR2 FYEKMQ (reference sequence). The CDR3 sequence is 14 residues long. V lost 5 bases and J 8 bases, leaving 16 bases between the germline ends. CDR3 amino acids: CASSPNHPGDEQFF. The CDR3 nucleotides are TGTGCCAGCAGCCCGAATCACCCCGGGGATGAGCAGTTCTTC.

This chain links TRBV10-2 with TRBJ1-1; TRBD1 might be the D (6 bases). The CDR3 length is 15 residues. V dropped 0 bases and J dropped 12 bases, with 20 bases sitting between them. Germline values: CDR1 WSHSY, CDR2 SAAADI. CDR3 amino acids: CASSESRVSGGTTFF. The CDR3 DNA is TGCGCCAGCAGTGAGTCGCGAGTTTCGGGAGGGACAACTTTCTTT.

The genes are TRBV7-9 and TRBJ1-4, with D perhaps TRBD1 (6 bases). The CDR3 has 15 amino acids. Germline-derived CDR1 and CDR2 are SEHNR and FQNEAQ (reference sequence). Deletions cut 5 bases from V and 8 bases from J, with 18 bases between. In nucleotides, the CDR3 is TGTGCCAGCAGCATAACTGGGGGCGCCGACGAAAAACTGTTTTTT. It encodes CASSITGGADEKLFF.

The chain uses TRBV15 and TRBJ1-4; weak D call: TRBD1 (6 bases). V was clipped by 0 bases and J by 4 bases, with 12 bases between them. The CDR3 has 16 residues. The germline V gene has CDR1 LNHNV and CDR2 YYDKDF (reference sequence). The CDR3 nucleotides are TGTGCCACCAGCAGAGATCGAGGGGGAATTAATGAAAAACTGTTTTTT. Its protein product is CATSRDRGGINEKLFF.

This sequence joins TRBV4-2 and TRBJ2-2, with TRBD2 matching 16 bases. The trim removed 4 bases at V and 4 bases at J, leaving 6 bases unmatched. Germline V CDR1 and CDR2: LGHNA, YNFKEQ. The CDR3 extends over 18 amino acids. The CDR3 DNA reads TGTGCCAGCAGCCCGGGACTAGCGGGAGGGCCGAGCACCGGGGAGCTGTTTTTT. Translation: CASSPGLAGGPSTGELFF.

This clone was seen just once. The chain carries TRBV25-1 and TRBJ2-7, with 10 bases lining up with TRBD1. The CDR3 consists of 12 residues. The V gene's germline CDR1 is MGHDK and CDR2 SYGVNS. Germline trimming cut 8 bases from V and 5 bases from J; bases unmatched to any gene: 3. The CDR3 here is CASQGTGDEQYF. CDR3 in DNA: TGTGCCAGCCAGGGGACAGGGGACGAGCAGTACTTC.

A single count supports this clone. The CDR3 spells CAISTGASYNEQFF. The CDR3 DNA reads TGTGCCATTTCGACAGGGGCATCCTACAATGAGCAGTTCTTC. The rearrangement joins TRBV28 to TRBJ2-1; 8 bases fit TRBD1. The V gene's germline CDR1 is MDHEN and CDR2 SYDVKM. V shed 10 bases, J shed 1 base, and the junction held 6 bases outside the gene matches. The CDR3 totals 14 residues.

CDR3 sequence (DNA): TGTGCCAGCAGCTTAGGGGGACTAGCGGCTGAGACCCAGTACTTC. Translated, it gives CASSLGGLAAETQYF. The chain uses TRBV11-3 and TRBJ2-5; 11 bases match TRBD2. Germline V gives CDR1 SGHNT, CDR2 YENEEA. The CDR3 consists of 15 residues. V was pared by 1 base and J by 5 bases, with 3 bases of the junction left unmatched.

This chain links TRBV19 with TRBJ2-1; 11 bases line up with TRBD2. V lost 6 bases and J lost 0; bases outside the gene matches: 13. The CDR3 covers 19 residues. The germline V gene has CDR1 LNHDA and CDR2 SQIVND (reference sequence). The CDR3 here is CASRLAGGPLELSYNEQFF. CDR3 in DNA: TGTGCCAGTAGGTTAGCGGGAGGGCCCTTAGAACTCTCCTACAATGAGCAGTTCTTC.

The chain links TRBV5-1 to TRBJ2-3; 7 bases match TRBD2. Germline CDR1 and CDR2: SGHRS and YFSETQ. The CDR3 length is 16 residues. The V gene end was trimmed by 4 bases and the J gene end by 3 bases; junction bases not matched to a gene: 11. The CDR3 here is CASSPVAAGGTDTQYF. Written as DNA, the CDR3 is TGCGCCAGCAGCCCGGTAGCGGCCGGGGGGACAGATACGCAGTATTTT.

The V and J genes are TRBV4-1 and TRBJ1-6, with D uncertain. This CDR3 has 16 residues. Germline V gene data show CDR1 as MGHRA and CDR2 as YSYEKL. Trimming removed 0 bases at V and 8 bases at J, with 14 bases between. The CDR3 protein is CASSQDAAGTDSPLHF. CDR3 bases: TGCGCCAGCAGCCAAGATGCCGCAGGAACGGATTCACCCCTCCACTTT.

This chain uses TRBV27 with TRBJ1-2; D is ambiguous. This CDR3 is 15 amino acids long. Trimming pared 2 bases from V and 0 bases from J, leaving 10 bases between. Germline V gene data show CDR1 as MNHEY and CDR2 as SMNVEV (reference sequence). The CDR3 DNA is TGTGCCAGCAGTTTACGGTCATTCACTAACTATGGCTACACCTTC. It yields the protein CASSLRSFTNYGYTF.

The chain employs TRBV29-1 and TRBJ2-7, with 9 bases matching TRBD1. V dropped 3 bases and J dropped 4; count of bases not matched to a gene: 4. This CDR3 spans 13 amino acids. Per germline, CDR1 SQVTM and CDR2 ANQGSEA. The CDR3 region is CSVERGQGYEQYF. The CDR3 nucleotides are TGCAGCGTTGAGAGGGGACAGGGTTACGAGCAGTACTTC.

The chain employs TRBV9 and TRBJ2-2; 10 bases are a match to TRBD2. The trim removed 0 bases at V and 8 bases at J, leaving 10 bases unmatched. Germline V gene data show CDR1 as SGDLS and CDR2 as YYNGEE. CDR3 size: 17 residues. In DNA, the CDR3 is TGTGCCAGCAGCGTAGATCCGCTAGCGGGGGCCGGGGGGGAGCTGTTTTTT. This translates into CASSVDPLAGAGGELFF.

Here the CDR3 DNA reads TGTGCCAGCAGTCCTAGGGGTGGGGAGCTGTTTTTT. Its protein is CASSPRGGELFF. This rearrangement joins TRBV27 to TRBJ2-2, with D possibly TRBD1 on 5 matching bases. CDR1 and CDR2 from the germline V gene are MNHEY and SMNVEV (reference sequence). The germline V and J ends were trimmed by 5 bases and 8 bases, with 9 bases remaining between them. The CDR3 length is 12 residues.

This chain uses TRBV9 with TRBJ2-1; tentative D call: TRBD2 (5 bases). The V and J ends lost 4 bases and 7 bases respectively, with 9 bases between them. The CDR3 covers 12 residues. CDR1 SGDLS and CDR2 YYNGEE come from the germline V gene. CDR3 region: CASSQRGNEQFF. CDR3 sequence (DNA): TGTGCCAGCAGCCAGAGAGGGAATGAGCAGTTCTTC. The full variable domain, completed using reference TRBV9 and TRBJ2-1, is DSGVTQTPKHLITATGQRVTLRCSPRSGDLSVYWYQQSLDQGLQFLIQYYNGEERAKGNILERFSAQQFPDLHSELNLSSLELGDSALYFCASSQRGNEQFFGPGTRLTVL.

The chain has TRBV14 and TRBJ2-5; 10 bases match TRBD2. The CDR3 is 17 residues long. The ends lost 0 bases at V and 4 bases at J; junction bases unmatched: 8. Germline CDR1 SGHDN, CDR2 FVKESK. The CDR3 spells CASSQDSGLAGVETQYF. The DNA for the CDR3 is TGTGCCAGCAGCCAAGATTCGGGGCTAGCGGGAGTAGAGACCCAGTACTTC.